The 25 T cell receptor beta chains listed next were all sequenced from one sample in a study of T cell clones after liver transplantation. Some clones are missing from TCRdb's copy, which holds only in-frame ones; the method was immunoSEQ multiplex PCR. The table lists 95,000 to 130,000 clones, approximately 90% of them singletons. Sequenced here: CD4+ T cells from blood, sampled 12 months after liver transplant. The receptors were sampled from a human patient who received a liver transplant. Some T cells here may be from the graft donor.

The chain couples TRBV19 to TRBJ2-7, with 8 bases lining up with TRBD1. Germline CDR1 and CDR2: LNHDA and SQIVND (reference sequence). The CDR3 contains 14 residues. The V segment lost 5 bases and the J segment 0 bases; nucleotides outside the gene matches: 3. The CDR3 sequence: CASSVDRVSYEQYF. DNA of the CDR3: TGTGCCAGTAGTGTGGACAGGGTCTCCTACGAGCAGTACTTC.

V usage is TRBV11-3 and J usage is TRBJ1-3; 7 bases align to TRBD1. Germline V gene lookup returns CDR1 SGHNT and CDR2 YENEEA. The CDR3 totals 13 residues. Losses at the gene ends were 4 bases for V and 5 bases for J; bases not matched to a gene: 2. The CDR3 region has the DNA TGTGCCAGCAGCTCGGGACAGAGAAACACCATATATTTT. It translates to CASSSGQRNTIYF.

The gene calls are TRBV7-2 and TRBJ1-5; D perhaps matches TRBD1 (6 bases). The CDR3 is made up of 16 amino acids. Trimming removed 5 bases at V and 2 bases at J, with 16 bases between. CDR1 is SGHTA and CDR2 is FQGNSA in the germline V gene. CDR3 protein: CASSPGGGGGNQPQHF. In DNA form, the CDR3 reads TGTGCCAGCAGCCCAGGCGGGGGCGGAGGCAATCAGCCCCAGCATTTT.

This clone was seen a single time. V and J are TRBV7-2 and TRBJ2-3; D uncertain. CDR1 is SGHTA and CDR2 is FQGNSA in the germline V gene. The ends were cut back, 3 bases at V and 7 bases at J, with 5 bases in the middle. CDR3 size: 11 residues. The CDR3 DNA is TGTGCCAGCAGCTTTTCCCATACGCAGTATTTT. Its translation is CASSFSHTQYF. The full variable domain, its missing parts supplied by reference TRBV7-2 and TRBJ2-3, is GAGVSQSPSNKVTEKGKDVELRCDPISGHTALYWYRQSLGQGLEFLIYFQGNSAPDKSGLPSDRFSAERTGGSVSTLTIQRTQQEDSAVYLCASSFSHTQYFGPGTRLTVL.

J is TRBJ1-2 and V is TRBV19; D not resolved. This CDR3 spans 12 amino acids. The V gene's germline CDR1 is LNHDA and CDR2 SQIVND (reference sequence). With 5 bases removed from V and 8 bases from J, the gap between germline ends came to 12 bases. The chain's CDR3 is CASSPGRKGYTF. The CDR3 region has the DNA TGTGCCAGTAGTCCCGGACGGAAAGGCTACACCTTC.

The chain joins TRBV7-2 to TRBJ1-3; D is undetermined. V lost 1 base and J lost 4, with 11 bases in between. The CDR3 sequence is 15 residues long. Germline values: CDR1 SGHTA, CDR2 FQGNSA. The CDR3 nucleotides read TGTGCCAGCAGCTTAGTTTGGCAGGCGGGAAACACCATATATTTT. This encodes CASSLVWQAGNTIYF.

This clone is a singleton in its sample. The gene calls are TRBV5-1 and TRBJ1-3; D remains ambiguous. The V end was cut by 4 bases, the J end by 4 bases, with 9 bases between. Germline lookup yields CDR1 SGHRS and CDR2 YFSETQ. This CDR3 is built from 13 residues. The chain's CDR3 is CASSLDPGNTIYF. For the CDR3, the DNA is TGCGCCAGCAGCCTGGACCCCGGAAACACCATATATTTT.

This chain links TRBV11-2 with TRBJ2-1; 9 nucleotides match TRBD2. V was pared by 1 base and J by 2 bases, with 6 bases of the junction left unmatched. The CDR3 is 17 amino acids. Germline values: CDR1 SGHAT, CDR2 FQNNGV. CDR3 sequence (DNA): TGTGCCAGCAGCTTAGTGGCATCTAGCGGGACCTACAATGAGCAGTTCTTC. It encodes CASSLVASSGTYNEQFF.

V and J are TRBV15 and TRBJ2-7; 7 positions match TRBD2. The V gene's germline CDR1 is LNHNV and CDR2 YYDKDF (reference sequence). With V trimmed by 5 bases and J by 3 bases, 16 bases remained unmatched. The CDR3 loop spans 17 amino acids. CDR3 nucleotides: TGTGCCACCAGCGGGTCAGGTACCGGGACTACCGTCTACGAGCAGTACTTC. Translating gives CATSGSGTGTTVYEQYF.

The chain uses TRBV19 and TRBJ2-7, with TRBD1 matching 8 bases. The V gene's germline CDR1 is LNHDA and CDR2 SQIVND (reference sequence). This CDR3 is built from 12 residues. With V trimmed by 9 bases and J by 4 bases, 5 bases remained unmatched. The CDR3 loop is CASVGQAYEQYF. CDR3 DNA sequence: TGTGCCAGCGTGGGACAGGCATACGAGCAGTACTTC.

The chain employs TRBV11-2 and TRBJ1-2, with 7 positions matching TRBD1. The CDR3 consists of 12 residues. V dropped 4 bases and J dropped 11; count of bases not matched to a gene: 7. CDR1 is SGHAT and CDR2 is FQNNGV in the germline V gene. The CDR3 DNA is TGTGCCAGCAGCTCTCAGGGACAGAGATACACCTTC. Protein sequence: CASSSQGQRYTF.

Turning to this clone: A junction boundary mismatches the germline segment, possibly from a read error. The chain couples TRBV6-1 to TRBJ1-1; 7 bases are a match to TRBD1. Germline V CDR1 and CDR2: MNHNS, SASEGT. The CDR3 extends over 13 amino acids. The CDR3 protein is CASSEEDRLGQHF. Here the CDR3 DNA reads TGTGCCAGCAGTGAAGAAGATAGACTGGGACAGCACTTT.

As to this clone: A junction end diverges from the germline sequence, so it may reflect a read error. The V and J genes are TRBV7-8 and TRBJ2-7; 10 positions agree with TRBD2. The CDR3 totals 15 residues. Germline CDR1 is SGHVS and CDR2 is FQNEAQ. CDR3 sequence (DNA): TGTGCCAGCAGCCTAGCGGCTAGCGGGAGTTACGAGCAGTACTTC. Encoded protein: CASSLAASGSYEQYF.

The chain joins TRBV19 to TRBJ2-1; the D is unclear. Germline CDR1 LNHDA, CDR2 SQIVND (reference sequence). This CDR3 contains 15 residues. Trimming shortened V by 3 bases and J by 0 bases, and 9 bases separated the two germline ends. The DNA of the CDR3 is TGTGCCAGTAGTATGACTGAAAGCTCCTACAATGAGCAGTTCTTC. It codes for CASSMTESSYNEQFF.

V is TRBV6-5 and J is TRBJ2-2; maybe TRBD2 (6 bases). Germline CDR1 reads MNHEY; CDR2 reads SVGAGI. The CDR3 loop spans 14 amino acids. Between the trimmed V and J ends, which lost 8 bases and 0 bases, there was a span of 10 bases. The CDR3 bases are TGTGCCAGCTCTACTAGCCCGAACACCGGGGAGCTGTTTTTT. Its translation is CASSTSPNTGELFF.

V is TRBV12-5 and J is TRBJ1-4; maybe TRBD1 (5 bases). Trimming pared 7 bases from V and 7 bases from J, leaving 16 bases between. Germline V gene sequence: CDR1 LGHNT, CDR2 FRNRAP. CDR3 length: 14 residues. The CDR3 sequence is CASVQGSEAEKLFF. The CDR3 DNA reads TGTGCTAGTGTCCAGGGTAGTGAGGCTGAAAAACTGTTTTTT.

The chain links TRBV30 to TRBJ2-3, with D possibly matching TRBD1 (7 bases). This CDR3 spans 13 amino acids. CDR1 and CDR2 from the germline V gene are GTSNPN and SVGIG (reference sequence). CDR3 DNA: TGTGGCTTTGCAGGGGGGCAAGCAGATACGCAGTATTTT. Residues: CGFAGGQADTQYF.

This chain's CDR3 is CASSAWDRASEQYF. The CDR3 nucleotides are TGTGCCAGCAGCGCTTGGGACAGGGCAAGCGAGCAGTACTTC. The chain couples TRBV7-8 to TRBJ2-7; TRBD1 agrees at 9 bases. The CDR3 totals 14 residues. V trimming: 5 bases; J trimming: 6 bases; junction bases outside the gene matches: 8. Germline CDR1 SGHVS, CDR2 FQNEAQ.

The rearrangement links TRBV11-3 to TRBJ2-3; D remains ambiguous. V was trimmed by 0 bases and J by 0 bases, leaving 10 bases between them. CDR1 and CDR2 from the germline V gene are SGHNT and YENEEA. The CDR3 runs to 16 residues. The DNA for the CDR3 is TGTGCCAGCAGCTTAGAAGTAGCACCTAGCACAGATACGCAGTATTTT. Its protein is CASSLEVAPSTDTQYF.

The rearrangement links TRBV19 to TRBJ2-1; D unresolved. In germline, CDR1 is LNHDA, CDR2 SQIVND (reference sequence). V was trimmed by 1 base and J by 3 bases, leaving 10 bases between them. The CDR3 length is 15 residues. The CDR3 DNA follows: TGTGCCAGTAGTATAGGTCGGAGAGTCTACAATGAGCAGTTCTTC. Translation gives CASSIGRRVYNEQFF.

J is TRBJ2-5 and V is TRBV25-1, with D maybe TRBD1 (6 bases). The CDR3 loop spans 13 amino acids. Germline lookup yields CDR1 MGHDK and CDR2 SYGVNS. The V and J ends lost 4 bases and 5 bases respectively, with 11 bases between them. This CDR3 is CASSGSQGETQYF. CDR3 DNA: TGTGCCAGCAGTGGGTCACAGGGCGAGACCCAGTACTTC.

This chain links TRBV15 with TRBJ2-2, with a possible D match to TRBD2 (6 bases). The V end was cut by 0 bases, the J end by 6 bases, with 14 bases between. The CDR3 extends over 16 amino acids. Germline-derived CDR1 and CDR2 are LNHNV and YYDKDF (reference sequence). This CDR3 is CATSRDIGGLAGELFF. The CDR3 region has the DNA TGTGCCACCAGCAGAGATATTGGGGGACTGGCCGGGGAGCTGTTTTTT.

This chain joins TRBV7-3 and TRBJ1-5, with D perhaps matching TRBD1 (5 bases). CDR1 is SGHTA, CDR2 FQGTGA, per germline. The CDR3 has 13 amino acids. Trimming pared 1 base from V and 8 bases from J, leaving 9 bases between. DNA for the CDR3: TGTGCCAGCAGCTTAAGCCTGGGGGAGCCCCAGCATTTT. Translation: CASSLSLGEPQHF.

This chain links TRBV5-1 with TRBJ2-7, with D possibly being TRBD1 (5 bases). V was pared by 0 bases and J by 0 bases, with 7 bases between. CDR3 length: 14 residues. Germline V lookup: CDR1 SGHRS, CDR2 YFSETQ. CDR3 loop: CASSLAQASYEQYF. The CDR3 coding sequence is TGCGCCAGCAGCTTGGCACAGGCCTCCTACGAGCAGTACTTC.

The count of this clone is one. CDR3 loop: CASSMALAGGPRSTDTQYF. CDR3 DNA sequence: TGTGCCAGTAGTATGGCTCTAGCGGGAGGGCCGAGGAGCACAGATACGCAGTATTTT. The chain is built from TRBV19 and TRBJ2-3; 12 nucleotides line up with TRBD2. CDR1 is LNHDA, CDR2 SQIVND, per germline (reference sequence). V gave up 3 bases and J gave up 0 bases; unmatched junction bases: 10. The CDR3 covers 19 residues.